The sequence of this TCR beta chain was determined in a study of shared clonotypes between healthy human individuals. Methods used by the authors: Sequence data from immunoSEQ were junction-only and lacked quality scores; consequently, filtering differed. Here immunoSEQ multiplex PCR was the method, and the copy in TCRdb shows in-frame clones only, minus some. The V and J calls and clone size are taken from that table; D and trimming were inferred from the DNA. Here the sample spans roughly 810,000 clones, approximately 97% being singletons. Naive CD8 isolation took CD45RO-negative cells positively selected for CCR7 and excluded terminally differentiated effector memory CD45RA+ cells. The study drew its donors from healthy HIV-negative adults without recent acute infections or vaccinations. CDR1 is SGHAT and CDR2 is FQNNGV in the germline V gene. This CDR3 has 14 amino acids. The ends lost 5 bases at V and 4 bases at J; junction bases unmatched: 5.

The sequenced sample was naive CD8+ T cells sorted from blood. The chain links TRBV11-2 to TRBJ2-7; 10 bases fit TRBD1. The TCR sequence derives from a man younger than 45 in good health. The CDR3 coding sequence is TGTGCCAGCAGCCACGGGGACAGGGGTTACGAGCAGTACTTC. This codes for CASSHGDRGYEQYF.